The rows below give T cell receptor beta chains drawn from one sample of a study of regulatory T cells in long-lasting Graves disease. TCRdb re-analysed the multiplex PCR reads in MiXCR, keeping a single row per CDR3 protein. This table holds 400,000 to 500,000 distinct CDR3 sequences, 20% to 25% found once. This specimen was peripheral blood mononuclear cells (PBMCs), taken when the disease was refractory, from a patient treated with antithyroid drugs. The receptors here all came from a female donor with Graves disease. The CDR3 runs from the conserved cysteine through the conserved F or W. The D gene is left open where the match is weak. Clone size is not always given. Where it is, it says once, few, many or a class for expanded clones.

>.|.|TRBV20-1|TRBJ1-1
TGCAGTGCTAACGAGGGGTTGAGGAACACTGAAGCTTTCTTT
CSANEGLRNTEAFF
>many|.|TRBV29-1|TRBJ1-2
TGCAGCGTTTTGGACCGGCTGGAGGGCTACACCTTC
CSVLDRLEGYTF
>.|.|TRBV19|TRBJ2-3
TGTGCCAGTAGTCCGGCGGACGGTAGCACAGATACGCAGTATTTT
CASSPADGSTDTQYF
>.|.|TRBV29-1|TRBJ1-2
TGCAGCGTTCGTGTAGGGGACTATGGCTACACCTTC
CSVRVGDYGYTF
>few|.|TRBV9|TRBJ1-3
TGTGCCAGCAGCTCCGGACCTGGAAACACCATATATTTT
CASSSGPGNTIYF
>.|.|TRBV19|TRBJ2-7
TGTGCCCCCGAAGGGACGGAATCCTACGAGCAGTACTTC
CAPEGTESYEQYF
>.|TRBD2|TRBV5-1|TRBJ2-1
TGCGCCAGCAGCGTGGAGCGGGGACCCTTCCATGAGCAGTTCTTC
CASSVERGPFHEQFF
>.|TRBD1|TRBV19|TRBJ2-2
TGTGCCAGTAGTATAGAGCGCCGACAGGGGGCTAACACCGGGGAGCTGTTTTTT
CASSIERRQGANTGELFF
>.|TRBD1|TRBV6-5|TRBJ2-4
TGTGCCAGCAGTTGCGAACTTGACAGGGGGCCGGCCAAAAACATTCAGTACTTC
CASSCELDRGPAKNIQYF
>.|TRBD2|TRBV18|TRBJ2-2
TGTGCCAGCTTCCAGCTAGCGGGAGACGCGGGGGAGCTGTTTTTT
CASFQLAGDAGELFF
>many|TRBD1|TRBV28|TRBJ1-4
TGTGCCAGCAGTTCACCACAGGGCAGGGGGGAAAAACTGTTTTTT
CASSSPQGRGEKLFF
>many|TRBD1|TRBV28|TRBJ1-2
TGTGCCAGCAGCTTTTCCCGACAGGGGGCGAGCAATGGTGGCTACACCTTC
CASSFSRQGASNGGYTF
>.|.|TRBV19|TRBJ1-3
TGTGCCAGTAGTACGCGACAGAGAAGCTCTGGAAACACCATATATTTT
CASSTRQRSSGNTIYF
>many|.|TRBV6-9|TRBJ2-7
TGTGCCAGCAGTTACTTTACAGGGCGCGAGCAGTACTTC
CASSYFTGREQYF
>many|.|TRBV20-1|TRBJ2-5
TGCAGTGCTAGAGGCACGGGGTTTCGGTACCAAGAGACCCAGTACTTC
CSARGTGFRYQETQYF
>many|TRBD1|TRBV10-3|TRBJ1-6
TGTGCCATCAGTTCCCTGACAGGGATGAATTCACCCCTCCACTTT
CAISSLTGMNSPLHF
>.|TRBD2|TRBV2|TRBJ2-7
TGTGCCAGCAGTGAAATAAGCGGGGGTATAGGGCAGTACTTC
CASSEISGGIGQYF
>.|.|TRBV24-1|TRBJ2-7
TGTGCCACCAGTGATCCCGGGGCGGAGCAGTACTTC
CATSDPGAEQYF
>many|.|TRBV28|TRBJ2-7
TGTGCCAGCAGCCAAGTTTGGGGTCTCAACGAGCAGTACTTC
CASSQVWGLNEQYF
>few|.|TRBV14|TRBJ2-7
TGTGCCAGCAGCCCCTTAGGGTACGACTACGAGCAGTACTTC
CASSPLGYDYEQYF
>many|.|TRBV28|TRBJ2-5
TGTGCCAGCAGCTCACTGGGACTCCAAGAGACCCAGTACTTC
CASSSLGLQETQYF
>many|TRBD1|TRBV12-3/TRBV12-4|TRBJ2-2
TGTGCCAGCCGAAACGTCAGGGGGCCTAACACCGGGGAGCTGTTTTTT
CASRNVRGPNTGELFF
>many|.|TRBV18|TRBJ1-1
TGTGCCAGCTCACCACTCGAGACTGAAGCTTTCTTT
CASSPLETEAFF
>many|TRBD2|TRBV20-1|TRBJ2-7
TGCAGTGCTAGGGCTGGACTAGCGGGAGTCTACGAGCAGTACTTC
CSARAGLAGVYEQYF
>many|.|TRBV2|TRBJ2-5
TGTGCCAGCAGTGAATTCGACTATCAAGAGACCCAGTACTTC
CASSEFDYQETQYF
>few|.|TRBV7-6|TRBJ2-5
TGTGCCAGCAGCTCCATCCCGAGGCGAGGTGCAGAGACCCAGTACTTC
CASSSIPRRGAETQYF
>many|.|TRBV7-3|TRBJ2-7
TGTGCCAGGGGAACTGGGCGGAGCTCCTACGAGCAGTACTTC
CARGTGRSSYEQYF
>few|.|TRBV27|TRBJ2-2
TGTGCCAGCAAAAACGGACTGAGGACCGGGGAGCTGTTTTTT
CASKNGLRTGELFF
>many|.|TRBV7-8|TRBJ2-5
TGTGCCAGCAGCTTAGGGACTTGGGACAACGAGTTCCCAGAGACCCAGTACTTC
CASSLGTWDNEFPETQYF
>many|.|TRBV7-9|TRBJ2-7
TGTGCCAGCAGCCCCGGGACCCCCAGCTCCTACGAGCAGTACTTC
CASSPGTPSSYEQYF
>once|.|TRBV4-1|TRBJ1-5
TGCGCCAGCAGCCAAGACGAAGGAGAATCTCAGCAGCCCCAGCATTTT
CASSQDEGESQQPQHF
>few|.|TRBV28|TRBJ2-7
TGTGCCAGCAGCGAGGACGGCGACTACGAGCAGTACTTC
CASSEDGDYEQYF
>many|TRBD2|TRBV29-1|TRBJ2-2
TGCAGCGTTGGTCGACTAGCGGGAGGGCCCACCGGGGAGCTGTTTTTT
CSVGRLAGGPTGELFF
>.|.|TRBV7-9|TRBJ1-3
TGTGCCGGTTCTGCAGGAAACTCTGGAAACACCATATATTTT
CAGSAGNSGNTIYF
>.|TRBD2|TRBV20-1|TRBJ2-1
TGCAGTGCTAGTCTTTTCTTCCCAGCTAGCGGGAGTGCGACCTACAATGAGCAGTTCTTC
CSASLFFPASGSATYNEQFF
>.|.|TRBV20-1|TRBJ2-5
TGCAGTGCTAGAGGAAGCGGGTCACGGGAGACCCAGTACTTC
CSARGSGSRETQYF
>many|.|TRBV12-3/TRBV12-4|TRBJ2-2
TGTGCCAGCAGTTTAAAGGAAGGCACCGGGGAGCTGTTTTTT
CASSLKEGTGELFF
>many|.|TRBV5-6|TRBJ1-1
TGTGCCAGCAGCCCCAGTATGGTGAACACTGAAGCTTTCTTT
CASSPSMVNTEAFF
>.|.|TRBV6-1|TRBJ1-5
TGTGCCAGCAGGCGACCGGGGGAAGGTCAGCCCCAGCATTTT
CASRRPGEGQPQHF
>few|TRBD2|TRBV5-1|TRBJ2-4
TGCGCCAGCAGCACGGGACTAGCGGGAGGGCCCGAAAGCAAAAACATTCAGTACTTC
CASSTGLAGGPESKNIQYF
>many|.|TRBV10-3|TRBJ1-1
TGTGCCATCAGAGAACTGGAACAGGGAAACACTGAAGCTTTCTTT
CAIRELEQGNTEAFF
>.|TRBD1|TRBV5-5|TRBJ2-1
TGTGCCAGCAGCTTCACAGGGGGCGCCCCCAATGAGCAGTTCTTC
CASSFTGGAPNEQFF
>.|.|TRBV11-2|TRBJ2-3
TGTGCCAGCAGCTTGGATTCTCCCCGGGCCAGCACAGATACGCAGTATTTT
CASSLDSPRASTDTQYF